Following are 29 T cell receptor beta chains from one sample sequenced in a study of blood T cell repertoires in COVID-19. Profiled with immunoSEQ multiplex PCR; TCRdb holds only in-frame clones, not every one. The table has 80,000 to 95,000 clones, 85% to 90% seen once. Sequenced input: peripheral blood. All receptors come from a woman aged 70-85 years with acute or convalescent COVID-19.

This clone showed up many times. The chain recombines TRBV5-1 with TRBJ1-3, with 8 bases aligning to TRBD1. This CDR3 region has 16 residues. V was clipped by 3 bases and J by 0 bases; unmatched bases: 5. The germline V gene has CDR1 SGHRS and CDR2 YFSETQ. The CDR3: CASSWTGFGSGNTIYF. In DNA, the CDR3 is TGCGCCAGCAGCTGGACAGGGTTTGGCTCTGGAAACACCATATATTTT.

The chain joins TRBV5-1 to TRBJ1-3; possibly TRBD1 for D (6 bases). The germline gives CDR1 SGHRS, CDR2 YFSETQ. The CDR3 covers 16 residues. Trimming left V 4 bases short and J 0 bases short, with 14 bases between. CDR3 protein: CASSPSSQGSGNTIYF. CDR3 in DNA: TGCGCCAGCAGCCCTTCCTCACAGGGCTCTGGAAACACCATATATTTT.

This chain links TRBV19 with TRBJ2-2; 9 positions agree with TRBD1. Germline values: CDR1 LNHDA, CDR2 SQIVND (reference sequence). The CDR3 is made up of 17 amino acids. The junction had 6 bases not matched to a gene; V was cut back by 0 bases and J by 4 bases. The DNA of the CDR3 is TGTGCCAGTAGTATAGAGGGACAGGGACGGCCCACCGGGGAGCTGTTTTTT. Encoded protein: CASSIEGQGRPTGELFF.

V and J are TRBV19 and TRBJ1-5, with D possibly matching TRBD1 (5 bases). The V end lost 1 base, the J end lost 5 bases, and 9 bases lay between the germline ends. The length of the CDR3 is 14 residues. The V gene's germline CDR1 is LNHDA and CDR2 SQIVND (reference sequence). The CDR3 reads CASSIVGLYQPQHF. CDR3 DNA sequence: TGTGCCAGTAGTATAGTGGGGCTCTATCAGCCCCAGCATTTT.

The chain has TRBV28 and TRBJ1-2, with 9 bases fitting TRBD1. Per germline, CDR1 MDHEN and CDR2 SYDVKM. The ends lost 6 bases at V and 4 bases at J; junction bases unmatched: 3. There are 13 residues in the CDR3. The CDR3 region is CASRQGASYGYTF. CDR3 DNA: TGTGCCAGCAGACAGGGGGCAAGCTATGGCTACACCTTC.

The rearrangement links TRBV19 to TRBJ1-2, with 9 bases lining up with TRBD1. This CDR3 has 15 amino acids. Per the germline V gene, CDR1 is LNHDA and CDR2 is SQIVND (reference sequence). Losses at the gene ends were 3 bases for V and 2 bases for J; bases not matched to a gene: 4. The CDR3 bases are TGTGCCAGTAGTATGACGGGACAGGGAAACTATGGCTACACCTTC. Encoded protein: CASSMTGQGNYGYTF.

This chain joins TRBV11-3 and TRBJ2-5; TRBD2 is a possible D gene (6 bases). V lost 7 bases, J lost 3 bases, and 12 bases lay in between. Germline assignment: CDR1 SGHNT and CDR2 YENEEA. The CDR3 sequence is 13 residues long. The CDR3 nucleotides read TGTGCCAGCAATAGGCCGGGGGAAGAGACCCAGTACTTC. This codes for CASNRPGEETQYF.

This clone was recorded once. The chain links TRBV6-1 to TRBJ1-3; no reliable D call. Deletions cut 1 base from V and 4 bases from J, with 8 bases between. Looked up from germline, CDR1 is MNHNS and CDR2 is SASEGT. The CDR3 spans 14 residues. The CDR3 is CASSEGSRGNTIYF. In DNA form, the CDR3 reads TGTGCCAGCAGTGAAGGATCGCGAGGAAACACCATATATTTT.

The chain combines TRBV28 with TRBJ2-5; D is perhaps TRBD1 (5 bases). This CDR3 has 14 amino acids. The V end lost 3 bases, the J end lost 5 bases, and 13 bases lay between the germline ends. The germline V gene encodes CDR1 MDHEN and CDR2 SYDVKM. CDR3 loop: CASSFLGAAETQYF. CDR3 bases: TGTGCCAGCAGTTTTTTAGGGGCCGCGGAGACCCAGTACTTC.

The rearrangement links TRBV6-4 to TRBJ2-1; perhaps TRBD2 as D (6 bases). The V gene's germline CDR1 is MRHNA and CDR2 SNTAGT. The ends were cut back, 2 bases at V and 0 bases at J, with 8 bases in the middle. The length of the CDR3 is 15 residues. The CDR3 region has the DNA TGTGCCAGCAGTGACGGAGGGGCCTCCTACAATGAGCAGTTCTTC. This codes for CASSDGGASYNEQFF.

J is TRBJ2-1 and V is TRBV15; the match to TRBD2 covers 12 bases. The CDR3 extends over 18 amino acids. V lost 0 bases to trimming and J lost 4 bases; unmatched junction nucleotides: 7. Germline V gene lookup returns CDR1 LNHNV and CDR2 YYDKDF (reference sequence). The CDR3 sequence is CATSRDLAGGLYYNEQFF. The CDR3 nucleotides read TGTGCCACCAGCAGAGATCTAGCGGGGGGGCTCTATTACAATGAGCAGTTCTTC. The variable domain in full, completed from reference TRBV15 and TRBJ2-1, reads DAMVIQNPRYQVTQFGKPVTLSCSQTLNHNVMYWYQQKSSQAPKLLFHYYDKDFNNEADTPDNFQSRRPNTSFCFLDIRSPGLGDTAMYLCATSRDLAGGLYYNEQFFGPGTRLTVL.

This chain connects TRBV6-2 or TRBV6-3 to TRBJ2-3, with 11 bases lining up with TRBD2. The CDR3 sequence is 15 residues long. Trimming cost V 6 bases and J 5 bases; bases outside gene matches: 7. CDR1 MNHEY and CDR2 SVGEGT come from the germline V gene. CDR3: CASSPGLAGRDTQYF. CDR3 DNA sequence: TGTGCCAGCAGCCCCGGACTAGCGGGTCGAGATACGCAGTATTTT.

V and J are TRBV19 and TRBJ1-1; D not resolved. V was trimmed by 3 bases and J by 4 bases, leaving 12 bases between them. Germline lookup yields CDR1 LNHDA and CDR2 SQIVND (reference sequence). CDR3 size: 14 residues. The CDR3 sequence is CASSITPITTEAFF. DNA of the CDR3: TGTGCCAGTAGTATCACCCCTATTACCACTGAAGCTTTCTTT.

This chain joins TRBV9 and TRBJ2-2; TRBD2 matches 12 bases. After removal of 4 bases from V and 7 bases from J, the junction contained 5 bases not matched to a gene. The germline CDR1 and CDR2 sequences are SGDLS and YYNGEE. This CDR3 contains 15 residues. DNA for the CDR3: TGTGCCAGCAGCCTAGCGGGAGGGCCTGACGGGGAGCTGTTTTTT. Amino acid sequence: CASSLAGGPDGELFF.

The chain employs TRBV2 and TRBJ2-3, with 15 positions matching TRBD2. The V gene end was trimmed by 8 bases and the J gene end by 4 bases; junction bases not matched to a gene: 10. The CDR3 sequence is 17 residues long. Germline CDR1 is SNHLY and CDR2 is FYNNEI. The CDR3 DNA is TGTGCCAGCCCTTGGACTAGCGGGGGGGCGAGCGCAGATACGCAGTATTTT. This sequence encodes CASPWTSGGASADTQYF.

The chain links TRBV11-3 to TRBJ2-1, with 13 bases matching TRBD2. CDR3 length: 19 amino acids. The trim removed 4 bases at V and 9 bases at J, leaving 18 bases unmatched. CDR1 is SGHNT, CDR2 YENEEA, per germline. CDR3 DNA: TGTGCCAGCAGCTCTAAACACCTACTAGCGGGAGGGCTGGGTGGTGAGCAGTTCTTC. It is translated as CASSSKHLLAGGLGGEQFF. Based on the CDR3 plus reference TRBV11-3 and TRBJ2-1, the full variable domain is EAGVVQSPRYKIIEKKQPVAFWCNPISGHNTLYWYLQNLGQGPELLIRYENEEAVDDSQLPKDRFSAERLKGVDSTLKIQPAELGDSAVYLCASSSKHLLAGGLGGEQFFGPGTRLTVL.

The CDR3 protein is CASSLLADTQYF. The DNA of the CDR3 is TGTGCCAGCAGTTTACTAGCAGATACGCAGTATTTT. The chain uses TRBV6-6 and TRBJ2-3; D perhaps matches TRBD2 (5 bases). Trimming stripped 4 bases from V and 4 bases from J, with 6 bases between. The CDR3 extends over 12 amino acids. The germline V gene encodes CDR1 MNHNY and CDR2 SVGAGI (reference sequence).

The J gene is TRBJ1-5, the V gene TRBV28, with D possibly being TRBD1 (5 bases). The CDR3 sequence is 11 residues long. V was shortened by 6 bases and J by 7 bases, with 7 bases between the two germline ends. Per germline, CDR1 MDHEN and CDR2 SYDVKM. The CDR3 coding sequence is TGTGCCAGCAGGACAGAACAGCCCCAGCATTTT. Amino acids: CASRTEQPQHF.

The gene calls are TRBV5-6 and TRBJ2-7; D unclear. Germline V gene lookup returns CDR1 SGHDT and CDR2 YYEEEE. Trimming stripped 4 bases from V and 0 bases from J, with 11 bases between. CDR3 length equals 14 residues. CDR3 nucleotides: TGTGCCAGCAGCGTAGCAGAGTCCTCCTACGAGCAGTACGTC. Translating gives CASSVAESSYEQYV.

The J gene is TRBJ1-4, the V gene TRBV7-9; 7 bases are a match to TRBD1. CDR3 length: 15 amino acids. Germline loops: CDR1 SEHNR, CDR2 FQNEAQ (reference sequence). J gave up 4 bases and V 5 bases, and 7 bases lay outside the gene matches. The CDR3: CASSRQDRFNEKLFF. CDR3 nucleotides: TGTGCCAGCAGCCGCCAGGACAGGTTTAATGAAAAACTGTTTTTT.

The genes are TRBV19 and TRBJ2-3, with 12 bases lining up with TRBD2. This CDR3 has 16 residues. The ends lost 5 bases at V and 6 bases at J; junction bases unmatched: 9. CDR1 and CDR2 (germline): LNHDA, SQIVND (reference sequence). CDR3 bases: TGTGCCAGTAGTTCCATGACTAGCGGGGGTGGGGATACGCAGTATTTT. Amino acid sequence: CASSSMTSGGGDTQYF.

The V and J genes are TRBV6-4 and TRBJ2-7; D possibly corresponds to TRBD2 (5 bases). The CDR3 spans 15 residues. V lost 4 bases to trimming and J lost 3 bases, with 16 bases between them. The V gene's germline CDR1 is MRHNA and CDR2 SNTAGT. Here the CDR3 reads CASSGQERGLYEQYV. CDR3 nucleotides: TGTGCCAGCAGTGGCCAAGAACGCGGACTCTACGAGCAGTACGTC.

This CDR3 is CASSVGAGGSETQYF. CDR3 nucleotides: TGTGCCAGCAGCGTAGGGGCAGGGGGGAGTGAGACCCAGTACTTC. The chain is built from TRBV9 and TRBJ2-5; TRBD1 might be the D (7 bases). V lost 0 bases, J lost 5 bases, and 14 bases lay in between. CDR1 is SGDLS and CDR2 is YYNGEE in the germline V gene. The CDR3 sequence is 15 residues long.

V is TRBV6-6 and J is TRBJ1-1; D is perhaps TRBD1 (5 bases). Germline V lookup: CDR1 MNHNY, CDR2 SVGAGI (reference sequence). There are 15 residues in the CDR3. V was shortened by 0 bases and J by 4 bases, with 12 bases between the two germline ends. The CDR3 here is CASSYSIQGGTEAFF. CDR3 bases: TGTGCCAGCAGTTACTCGATTCAGGGAGGCACTGAAGCTTTCTTT.

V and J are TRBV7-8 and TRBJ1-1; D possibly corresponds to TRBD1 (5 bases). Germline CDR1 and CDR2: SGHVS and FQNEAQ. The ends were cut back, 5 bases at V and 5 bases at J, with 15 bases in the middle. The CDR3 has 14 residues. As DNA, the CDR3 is TGTGCCAGCAGCATCAGGGTTCCGTTGACTGAAGCTTTCTTT. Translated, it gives CASSIRVPLTEAFF.

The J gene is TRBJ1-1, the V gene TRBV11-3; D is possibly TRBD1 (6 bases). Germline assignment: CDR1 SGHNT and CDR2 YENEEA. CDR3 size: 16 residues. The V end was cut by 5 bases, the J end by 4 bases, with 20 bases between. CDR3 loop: CASSPGGGRSSTEAFF. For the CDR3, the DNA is TGTGCCAGCAGCCCCGGGGGGGGGCGTTCATCCACTGAAGCTTTCTTT.

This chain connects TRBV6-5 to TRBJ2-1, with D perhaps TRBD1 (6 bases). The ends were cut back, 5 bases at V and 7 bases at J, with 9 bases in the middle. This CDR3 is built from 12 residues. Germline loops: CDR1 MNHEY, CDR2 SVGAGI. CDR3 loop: CASSNRGNEQFF. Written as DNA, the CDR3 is TGTGCCAGCAGTAATAGGGGGAATGAGCAGTTCTTC.

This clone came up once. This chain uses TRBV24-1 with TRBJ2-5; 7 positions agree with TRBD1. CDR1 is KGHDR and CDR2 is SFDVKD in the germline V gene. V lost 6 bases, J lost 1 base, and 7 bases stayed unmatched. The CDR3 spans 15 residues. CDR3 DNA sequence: TGTGCCACCAGTCCCGCAGGGGGTTTCCAAGAGACCCAGTACTTC. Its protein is CATSPAGGFQETQYF.

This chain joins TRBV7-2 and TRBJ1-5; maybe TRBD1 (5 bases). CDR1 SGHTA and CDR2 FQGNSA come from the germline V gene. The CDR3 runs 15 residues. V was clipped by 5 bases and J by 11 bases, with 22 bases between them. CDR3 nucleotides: TGTGCCAGCAGCGAAAATCGGGACGGAGGAGGGGCCCAGCATTTT. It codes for CASSENRDGGGAQHF.